This TCR beta chain was found in a study of post-analysis software for immune sequencing data. Study outcomes and limitations: TRBV5-6, TRBV5-1 and TRBV20-1 belonged to a set of roughly 5 TRBV segments that were more frequent in patients than controls. When compared against controls, multiple sclerosis patients showed significantly lower normalized Chao1 diversity.

Unique molecular identifiers were built into the TCR beta cDNA libraries. Each CDR3 protein is one row after TCRdb ran MiXCR on the PCR reads. The repertoire holds some 700,000 distinct CDR3 sequences, with roughly three fifths as singletons. In the case of this clonotype: Its antigen is not known.

The CDR3 length is 13 residues. In germline, CDR1 is MNHEY, CDR2 SVGAGI. Trimming cost V 7 bases and J 2 bases, with 11 bases left between them. The receptor was derived from a girl under 10 years old with multiple sclerosis. Sample: blood. V usage is TRBV6-5 and J usage is TRBJ1-2; perhaps TRBD1 as D (5 bases). CDR3 in amino acids: CASTQRDNYGYTF. CDR3 nucleotide sequence: TGTGCCAGCACTCAACGGGACAACTATGGCTACACCTTC.